The rows below give T cell receptor beta chains drawn from one sample of a study of T cells in Graves' hyperthyroidism and ophthalmopathy. In TCRdb, the multiplex PCR reads were re-called with MiXCR into one record per CDR3 protein. The table records 380,000 or so distinct CDR3 sequences, roughly 13% of them present only once. The sample taken for sequencing was blood. Source of these receptors: a man aged 30 to 45 with Graves' hyperthyroidism that later progressed to Graves' ophthalmopathy. Each CDR3 is given with its conserved first and last residue. A D gene is named only where the DNA matches it firmly. Part of the rows lack a size; the others show once, few, many or a class for expanded clones.

j_gene: TRBJ2-5
abundance: few
d_gene: TRBD2
v_gene: TRBV20-1
CDR3nt: TGCAGTGCTCTCGGGACTAGCGGGGGGGCTGGGCAAGAGACCCAGTACTTC
CDR3aa: CSALGTSGGAGQETQYF

j_gene: TRBJ1-3
abundance: .
d_gene: TRBD1
v_gene: TRBV2
CDR3nt: TGTGCCAGCGGGACAGGGTGCTCTGGAAACACCATATATTTT
CDR3aa: CASGTGCSGNTIYF

j_gene: TRBJ2-2
abundance: .
d_gene: TRBD1
v_gene: TRBV10-3
CDR3nt: TGTGCCATTCAGGACACAGGGGCCGCGAACACCGGGGAGCTGTTTTTT
CDR3aa: CAIQDTGAANTGELFF

j_gene: TRBJ1-1
abundance: many
d_gene: .
v_gene: TRBV6-1
CDR3nt: TGTGCCAGCAGTCCCCGTCGCGGGAGGGTGGACACTGAAGCTTTCTTT
CDR3aa: CASSPRRGRVDTEAFF

j_gene: TRBJ2-5
abundance: few
d_gene: .
v_gene: TRBV15
CDR3nt: TGTGCCACCAGCTACGCCGGGTCGGGCCCCGAAGAGACCCAGTACTTC
CDR3aa: CATSYAGSGPEETQYF

j_gene: TRBJ2-1
abundance: .
d_gene: TRBD1
v_gene: TRBV7-2
CDR3nt: TGTGCCAGCAGCCCCCACTGGTCGGGACAGGGCTACAATGAGCAGTTCTTC
CDR3aa: CASSPHWSGQGYNEQFF

j_gene: TRBJ2-2
abundance: few
d_gene: .
v_gene: TRBV5-6
CDR3nt: TGTGCCAGCAGCTTGGCCTTGGGTCGGGGCCTGTTTTTT
CDR3aa: CASSLALGRGLFF

j_gene: TRBJ1-2
abundance: few
d_gene: .
v_gene: TRBV5-1
CDR3nt: TGCGCCAGCAGCTTGGATTGGCGGGGCGACGGCTACACCTTC
CDR3aa: CASSLDWRGDGYTF

j_gene: TRBJ2-5
abundance: many
d_gene: TRBD2
v_gene: TRBV20-1
CDR3nt: TGCAGTGCTAGTTCCAGCGGGGGGAGCGAGACCCAGTACTTC
CDR3aa: CSASSSGGSETQYF

j_gene: TRBJ2-7
abundance: many
d_gene: .
v_gene: TRBV20-1
CDR3nt: TGCAGTGCTAGGCGCAGGGATTCCTACGAGCAGTACTTC
CDR3aa: CSARRRDSYEQYF

j_gene: TRBJ1-1
abundance: many
d_gene: .
v_gene: TRBV5-1
CDR3nt: TGCGCCAGCAGCTTGAATGGGGGCTTGGACACTGAAGCTTTCTTT
CDR3aa: CASSLNGGLDTEAFF

j_gene: TRBJ2-7
abundance: .
d_gene: .
v_gene: TRBV9
CDR3nt: TGTGCCAGCAGCGTAGAGGGGGGACGACTTGGCGAGCAGTACTTC
CDR3aa: CASSVEGGRLGEQYF

j_gene: TRBJ1-1
abundance: many
d_gene: .
v_gene: TRBV6-1
CDR3nt: TGTGCCAGCAGTCAACGACAGTTGAACACTGAAGCTTTCTTT
CDR3aa: CASSQRQLNTEAFF

j_gene: TRBJ2-3
abundance: many
d_gene: .
v_gene: TRBV5-8
CDR3nt: TGTGCCAGCAGCGGGGGACCACTGACAGATACGCAGTATTTT
CDR3aa: CASSGGPLTDTQYF

j_gene: TRBJ1-1
abundance: many
d_gene: TRBD1
v_gene: TRBV9
CDR3nt: TGTGCCAGCAGCCCGTCTTCGACAGGGGGCTTCACTGAAGCTTTCTTT
CDR3aa: CASSPSSTGGFTEAFF

j_gene: TRBJ2-1
abundance: few
d_gene: .
v_gene: TRBV24-1
CDR3nt: TGTGCCACCAGTGAGAGAGGGACGGCTGCGGGCAATGAGCAGTTCTTC
CDR3aa: CATSERGTAAGNEQFF

j_gene: TRBJ1-5
abundance: many
d_gene: TRBD1
v_gene: TRBV19
CDR3nt: TGTGCCAGTAGTACATTAACCGGGACAGGGTTTCAGCCCCAGCATTTT
CDR3aa: CASSTLTGTGFQPQHF

j_gene: TRBJ2-4
abundance: many
d_gene: TRBD1
v_gene: TRBV20-1
CDR3nt: TGCAGTGCCAGACAGGGGGCATATAGCAAAAACATTCAGTACTTC
CDR3aa: CSARQGAYSKNIQYF